The 32 T cell receptor beta chains reported below all come from one sample, sequenced in a study of CD8 T cells in Susac syndrome. With random hexamers, roughly 0.45 to 1 ug RNA was reverse transcribed. TCRdb recomputed calls from the immunoSEQ multiplex PCR reads with MiXCR, one row per CDR3 protein. The sample yields about 300,000 distinct CDR3 sequences, around 92% seen once. The source material was CD4+ T cells from PBMCs. The receptor set was obtained from a human donor with multiple sclerosis.

This chain joins TRBV2 and TRBJ2-3; 8 bases match TRBD1. V was clipped by 8 bases and J by 4 bases; unmatched bases: 8. In germline, CDR1 is SNHLY, CDR2 FYNNEI. CDR3 length: 14 amino acids. The CDR3 is CASGRDRFADTQYF. The CDR3 region has the DNA TGTGCCAGCGGAAGGGACAGGTTCGCAGATACGCAGTATTTT.

The chain is built from TRBV6-2 or TRBV6-3 and TRBJ1-1, with D unclear. The V gene's germline CDR1 is MNHEY and CDR2 SVGEGT. The CDR3 has 14 residues. The ends were cut back, 2 bases at V and 1 base at J, with 8 bases in the middle. The DNA of the CDR3 is TGTGCCAGCAGTTACCCTACAGCGAACACTGAAGCTTTCTTT. It codes for CASSYPTANTEAFF.

This clonotype has just one count. J is TRBJ1-1 and V is TRBV7-2; possible D gene TRBD1, 5 bases. Germline V gives CDR1 SGHTA, CDR2 FQGNSA. The CDR3 covers 14 residues. Trimming removed 3 bases at V and 4 bases at J, with 12 bases between. The chain's CDR3 is CASSFGGSGTEAFF. Written as DNA, the CDR3 is TGTGCCAGCAGCTTTGGGGGTTCTGGCACTGAAGCTTTCTTT. Full variable domain (missing parts from reference TRBV7-2 and TRBJ1-1): GAGVSQSPSNKVTEKGKDVELRCDPISGHTALYWYRQSLGQGLEFLIYFQGNSAPDKSGLPSDRFSAERTGGSVSTLTIQRTQQEDSAVYLCASSFGGSGTEAFFGQGTRLTVV.

The table lists this clonotype with a count of one. The chain employs TRBV5-1 and TRBJ2-1, with TRBD2 matching over 14 bases. V was pared by 4 bases and J by 8 bases, with 8 bases of the junction left unmatched. CDR3 size: 16 residues. CDR1 and CDR2 from the germline V gene are SGHRS and YFSETQ. The CDR3 is CASSETSGGAVYEQFF. The CDR3 DNA reads as TGCGCCAGCAGCGAGACTAGCGGGGGGGCGGTTTATGAGCAGTTCTTC.

This clonotype was observed a single time. V and J are TRBV10-3 and TRBJ2-5, with D perhaps TRBD1 (6 bases). Germline values: CDR1 ENHRY, CDR2 SYGVKD. The length of the CDR3 is 17 residues. The V gene lost 6 bases and the J gene lost 4 bases, with 24 bases spanning the gap. The CDR3 spells CAISGELQGRSRETQYF. CDR3 bases: TGTGCCATCAGCGGGGAGTTACAGGGAAGGTCGCGAGAGACCCAGTACTTC.

V gene TRBV18 combines with J gene TRBJ1-5; D perhaps matches TRBD1 (5 bases). The CDR3 loop spans 15 amino acids. V shed 4 bases and J shed 2 bases, with 12 bases lying between them. Per germline, CDR1 KGHSH and CDR2 LQKENI. Here the CDR3 DNA reads TGTGCCAGCTCACGCGGGGGGGACCGCAATCAGCCCCAGCATTTT. Amino acids: CASSRGGDRNQPQHF.

The gene calls are TRBV6-1 and TRBJ2-7, with D possibly TRBD1 on 6 matching bases. Germline values: CDR1 MNHNS, CDR2 SASEGT. CDR3 length: 13 residues. The germline V and J ends were trimmed by 8 bases and 2 bases, with 13 bases remaining between them. The CDR3 reads CASVRTAAYEQYF. The DNA for the CDR3 is TGTGCCAGCGTAAGGACAGCGGCCTACGAGCAGTACTTC.

The V gene is TRBV10-3, the J gene TRBJ2-1; TRBD1 matches at 9 bases. CDR3 size: 15 residues. V lost 6 bases and J lost 8; bases outside the gene matches: 11. Germline V gives CDR1 ENHRY, CDR2 SYGVKD. CDR3 residues: CAIRMPGQGLDEQFF. DNA for the CDR3: TGTGCCATCAGAATGCCGGGACAGGGTTTGGATGAGCAGTTCTTC.

V gene TRBV13 combines with J gene TRBJ2-3, with D uncertain. V lost 4 bases, J lost 2 bases, and 10 bases lay in between. Germline CDR1 is PRHDT and CDR2 is FYEKMQ (reference sequence). The CDR3 spans 14 residues. The CDR3 spells CASSYSDPTDTQYF. The DNA for the CDR3 is TGTGCCAGCAGCTACTCCGACCCCACAGATACGCAGTATTTT.

In DNA, the CDR3 is TGTGCCAGTTCCCCCCGACAGGGAGCCCGCTACGAGCAGTACTTC. This gives the protein CASSPRQGARYEQYF. This sequence joins TRBV19 and TRBJ2-7; 7 nucleotides agree with TRBD1. The CDR3 is made up of 15 amino acids. The germline CDR1 and CDR2 sequences are LNHDA and SQIVND (reference sequence). V trimming: 8 bases; J trimming: 3 bases; junction bases outside the gene matches: 13.

The sample holds one count of this clonotype. The rearrangement joins TRBV30 to TRBJ1-1, with TRBD1 matching over 8 bases. The CDR3 consists of 17 residues. The ends lost 2 bases at V and 0 bases at J; junction bases unmatched: 11. Germline CDR1 GTSNPN, CDR2 SVGIG (reference sequence). CDR3 sequence reads: CAWSPKDRGHLNTEAFF. The CDR3 DNA reads as TGTGCCTGGAGTCCGAAAGACAGGGGCCATTTGAACACTGAAGCTTTCTTT.

The rearrangement links TRBV27 to TRBJ1-1; 10 bases are a match to TRBD1. The trim removed 7 bases at V and 1 base at J, leaving 15 bases unmatched. Germline CDR1 MNHEY, CDR2 SMNVEV (reference sequence). CDR3 length: 18 residues. The CDR3 region has the DNA TGTGCCAGCACCATTGATGGGTCGACAGGGGGCGAGAACACTGAAGCTTTCTTT. This gives the protein CASTIDGSTGGENTEAFF.

The chain couples TRBV6-2 or TRBV6-3 to TRBJ2-3, with D possibly TRBD1 on 6 matching bases. Trimming took off 6 bases at V and 6 bases at J, with 16 bases between the two ends. The CDR3 length is 14 residues. Germline V lookup: CDR1 MNHEY, CDR2 SVGEGT. In nucleotides, the CDR3 is TGTGCCAGCAGGTCCACAGGGCCACGGGATACGCAGTATTTT. Its protein is CASRSTGPRDTQYF.

This chain links TRBV6-5 with TRBJ1-6, with D possibly being TRBD1 (5 bases). Per the germline V gene, CDR1 is MNHEY and CDR2 is SVGAGI. The CDR3 covers 15 residues. V gave up 0 bases and J gave up 9 bases, with 12 bases separating them. The CDR3 region has the DNA TGTGCCAGCAGTTACTCCTTGGGGCCCGGTTCACCCCTCCACTTT. It specifies CASSYSLGPGSPLHF.

CDR3 DNA sequence: TGTGCCAGCAGCTTCAGGTCTCGGGAAGATACGCAGTATTTT. Its translation: CASSFRSREDTQYF. The chain uses TRBV5-4 and TRBJ2-3; D may be TRBD2 (5 bases). Trimming removed 2 bases at V and 5 bases at J, with 12 bases between. Germline CDR1 and CDR2: SGHNT and YYREEE (reference sequence). CDR3 length equals 14 residues.

The chain uses TRBV7-9 and TRBJ1-1, with 9 nucleotides matching TRBD1. Germline CDR1 reads SEHNR; CDR2 reads FQNEAQ (reference sequence). CDR3 length: 16 amino acids. Trimming took 6 bases from V and 3 from J; bases not matched to a gene: 11. The CDR3 DNA sequence: TGTGCCAGCAGTTCTAACAGGGGGCCTTTGGACACTGAAGCTTTCTTT. The encoded protein is CASSSNRGPLDTEAFF.

This chain links TRBV13 with TRBJ2-3; 9 nucleotides align to TRBD2. CDR3 length equals 17 residues. CDR1 is PRHDT, CDR2 FYEKMQ, per germline (reference sequence). Unmatched junction bases numbered 11, after V lost 5 bases and J lost 2 bases. CDR3 nucleotides: TGTGCCAGCAGCCACGAAAAGGGACTAGCAAACACAGATACGCAGTATTTT. Protein sequence: CASSHEKGLANTDTQYF. Together with reference TRBV13 and TRBJ2-3, the CDR3 gives the full variable domain: AAGVIQSPRHLIKEKRETATLKCYPIPRHDTVYWYQQGPGQDPQFLISFYEKMQSDKGSIPDRFSAQQFSDYHSELNMSSLELGDSALYFCASSHEKGLANTDTQYFGPGTRLTVL.

This clonotype was detected only a few times. The gene calls are TRBV24-1 and TRBJ2-2, with a weak D call TRBD2 (6 bases). Germline assignment: CDR1 KGHDR and CDR2 SFDVKD. Trimming took off 1 base at V and 0 bases at J, with 14 bases between the two ends. The CDR3 consists of 18 residues. In nucleotides, the CDR3 is TGTGCCACCAGTGATTTTGCCGGGGGAGGCTCGAACACCGGGGAGCTGTTTTTT. Protein product: CATSDFAGGGSNTGELFF.

The chain has TRBV20-1 and TRBJ2-7; weak D call: TRBD1 (6 bases). Germline CDR1 is DFQATT and CDR2 is SNEGSKA (reference sequence). V was clipped by 2 bases and J by 3 bases, with 17 bases between them. This CDR3 has 15 amino acids. The chain's CDR3 is CSARLPGTPIYEQYF. CDR3 in DNA: TGCAGTGCTAGACTACCCGGGACACCTATCTACGAGCAGTACTTC.

The rearrangement joins TRBV27 to TRBJ1-2; 10 positions agree with TRBD1. V lost 4 bases, J lost 1 base, and 15 bases stayed unmatched. CDR1 is MNHEY and CDR2 is SMNVEV in the germline V gene (reference sequence). This CDR3 is built from 19 residues. CDR3 sequence reads: CASSSYAQGGQGVNYGYTF. The CDR3 DNA sequence: TGTGCCAGCAGTTCCTACGCCCAAGGTGGACAGGGGGTTAACTATGGCTACACCTTC.

V is TRBV2 and J is TRBJ1-4; D is uncertain. Germline V gives CDR1 SNHLY, CDR2 FYNNEI. V lost 5 bases and J lost 8, with 12 bases in between. The CDR3 has 13 amino acids. Here the CDR3 reads CASSWEVGEKLFF. The CDR3 DNA reads TGTGCCAGCAGTTGGGAGGTGGGGGAAAAACTGTTTTTT.

The chain is built from TRBV7-2 and TRBJ1-1, with D maybe TRBD1 (6 bases). CDR1 is SGHTA, CDR2 FQGNSA, per germline. V dropped 4 bases and J dropped 6 bases, with 9 bases sitting between them. CDR3 length equals 12 residues. The CDR3 coding sequence is TGTGCCAGCAGCTACAGGGTCCCTGAAGCTTTCTTT. Translated, it gives CASSYRVPEAFF.

The J gene is TRBJ2-7, the V gene TRBV10-3; a weak D match, TRBD2 (6 bases). V lost 6 bases and J 0 bases, leaving 12 bases between the germline ends. Germline V gene data show CDR1 as ENHRY and CDR2 as SYGVKD. The CDR3 loop spans 14 amino acids. CDR3 bases: TGTGCCATCAGCGAGAGAGCGGGCTCCTACGAGCAGTACTTC. Amino acid sequence: CAISERAGSYEQYF.

The rearrangement uses TRBV29-1 and TRBJ2-3; D perhaps matches TRBD2 (6 bases). CDR1 SQVTM and CDR2 ANQGSEA come from the germline V gene. The V end was cut by 0 bases, the J end by 0 bases, with 13 bases between. CDR3 length: 16 amino acids. CDR3 protein: CSVEDWAGTSTDTQYF. CDR3 bases: TGCAGCGTTGAAGATTGGGCAGGGACTAGCACAGATACGCAGTATTTT.

The gene calls are TRBV14 and TRBJ1-3; D is undetermined. The CDR3 is 16 residues long. Trimming pared 0 bases from V and 1 base from J, leaving 10 bases between. The germline CDR1 and CDR2 sequences are SGHDN and FVKESK. The CDR3 here is CASSQDLLRSGNTIYF. CDR3 DNA: TGTGCCAGCAGCCAAGATCTCCTTCGGTCTGGAAACACCATATATTTT.

This sequence joins TRBV29-1 and TRBJ1-2, with a weak D call TRBD1 (5 bases). Germline CDR1 is SQVTM and CDR2 is ANQGSEA. V was trimmed by 4 bases and J by 5 bases, leaving 23 bases between them. This CDR3 contains 16 residues. The CDR3 here is CSVGRLGGGSTYGYTF. Written as DNA, the CDR3 is TGCAGCGTTGGACGATTGGGGGGGGGTTCCACATATGGCTACACCTTC. The variable domain in full, with the rest retrieved from reference TRBV29-1 and TRBJ1-2, is SAVISQKPSRDICQRGTSLTIQCQVDSQVTMMFWYRQQPGQSLTLIATANQGSEATYESGFVIDKFPISRPNLTFSTLTVSNMSPEDSSIYLCSVGRLGGGSTYGYTFGSGTRLTVV.

V is TRBV7-3 and J is TRBJ1-5; D is unclear. Germline V gene sequence: CDR1 SGHTA, CDR2 FQGTGA. The CDR3 totals 14 residues. V was cut by 5 bases and J by 0 bases, with 8 bases left in between. The CDR3 sequence: CASSPRDSNQPQHF. The CDR3 coding sequence is TGTGCCAGCAGCCCCCGGGATAGCAATCAGCCCCAGCATTTT.

The genes are TRBV28 and TRBJ2-7; 9 bases are shared with TRBD1. The length of the CDR3 is 14 residues. Trimming cost V 5 bases and J 6 bases; bases outside gene matches: 8. In germline, CDR1 is MDHEN, CDR2 SYDVKM. Here the CDR3 DNA reads TGTGCCAGCAGTCTCTTACAGGGGGCCTCCGAGCAGTACTTC. It translates to CASSLLQGASEQYF.

The chain recombines TRBV6-2 or TRBV6-3 with TRBJ1-2; weak D call: TRBD1 (6 bases). Trimming took 2 bases from V and 3 from J, leaving 13 bases between them. There are 15 residues in the CDR3. Germline-derived CDR1 and CDR2 are MNHEY and SVGEGT. Here the CDR3 DNA reads TGTGCCAGCAGTTACGACCCCAGGGGATACTATGGCTACACCTTC. Translated: CASSYDPRGYYGYTF.

The V gene is TRBV20-1, the J gene TRBJ2-5; TRBD2 might be the D (5 bases). The CDR3 has 16 residues. V was shortened by 2 bases and J by 9 bases, with 25 bases between the two germline ends. Per germline, CDR1 DFQATT and CDR2 SNEGSKA (reference sequence). The CDR3 DNA reads as TGCAGTGCTAGACTTCCAGGTGGCGGGCGACCCGTTCCCCAGTACTTC. Its protein is CSARLPGGGRPVPQYF.

This sequence joins TRBV7-2 and TRBJ2-7; TRBD1 might be the D (6 bases). Germline V CDR1 and CDR2: SGHTA, FQGNSA. The V and J ends lost 3 bases and 5 bases respectively, with 17 bases between them. The length of the CDR3 is 15 residues. The CDR3 bases are TGTGCCAGCAGCTTTACATCCCAGGGGATTGACGAGCAGTACTTC. The encoded protein is CASSFTSQGIDEQYF.

In DNA, the CDR3 is TGCAGCGTCGGGACCTACACTGAAGCTTTCTTT. The encoded protein is CSVGTYTEAFF. The chain couples TRBV29-1 to TRBJ1-1, with D possibly TRBD1 on 5 matching bases. Germline V CDR1 and CDR2: SQVTM, ANQGSEA. V was trimmed by 6 bases and J by 3 bases, leaving 8 bases between them. The CDR3 contains 11 residues.